This T cell receptor (beta chain) emerged from a study of blood T cell repertoires in COVID-19. This clone was counted a few times. This CDR3 contains 14 residues. Germline V gene lookup returns CDR1 SGHTA and CDR2 FQGNSA. Trimming pared 5 bases from V and 5 bases from J, leaving 15 bases between. Authors' processing steps: Reference gene primer amplification in the assay estimated nucleated cell counts. Repertoires were generated with immunoSEQ multiplex PCR, while TCRdb's copy carries only in-frame clones and drops some. The V and J calls and the clone size are those of that table, but D and trimming were determined from the DNA. The table shows more than 85,000 clones, with 80% occurring only once.

V and J are TRBV7-2 and TRBJ1-1; D is perhaps TRBD1 (5 bases). The sequenced sample was peripheral blood. The clonotype comes from a human donor in a cohort sampled during active or convalescent COVID-19. The CDR3 DNA reads TGTGCCAGCAGCCCCGGGGGTTTGAGAACTGAAGCTTTCTTT. It is translated as CASSPGGLRTEAFF. Supplemented by reference TRBV7-2 and TRBJ1-1, the full variable domain reads GAGVSQSPSNKVTEKGKDVELRCDPISGHTALYWYRQSLGQGLEFLIYFQGNSAPDKSGLPSDRFSAERTGGSVSTLTIQRTQQEDSAVYLCASSPGGLRTEAFFGQGTRLTVV.